These 21 T cell receptor beta chains were all obtained from the same sample, sequenced in a study of cytomegalovirus exposure and HLA in healthy donors. Produced via immunoSEQ multiplex PCR; TCRdb's table is partial and in-frame only. The sample includes some 220,000 clones, under 95% of them seen just once. The sample comprised PBMCs. These receptors were taken from a woman younger than 35 in good health and CMV-seronegative.

The chain has TRBV25-1 and TRBJ2-3; 8 bases fit TRBD2. Unmatched junction bases numbered 11, after V lost 6 bases and J lost 3 bases. The CDR3 runs to 16 residues. The germline V gene has CDR1 MGHDK and CDR2 SYGVNS. The CDR3 DNA reads TGTGCCAGCAGCGCCGGGAGGGGGGCAGGGACAGATACGCAGTATTTT. It specifies CASSAGRGAGTDTQYF.

The V and J genes are TRBV5-1 and TRBJ2-1; tentative D call: TRBD2 (6 bases). The germline V gene encodes CDR1 SGHRS and CDR2 YFSETQ. Between the trimmed V and J ends, which lost 0 bases and 4 bases, there was a span of 17 bases. The CDR3 is 17 residues long. CDR3 in DNA: TGCGCCAGCAGCTTGGGACGGGAGAAGTTAATTTACAATGAGCAGTTCTTC. This translates into CASSLGREKLIYNEQFF.

About this clone: A read error may produce the germline difference seen at one junction end. The chain has TRBV30 and TRBJ1-4; no definite D call. The CDR3 is 13 amino acids. Germline V CDR1 and CDR2: GTSNPN, SVGIG (reference sequence). The CDR3 bases are TGTGCCGGGAGCGGGGTCGAGAATGAAAAACTGTTTTTT. This encodes CAGSGVENEKLFF.

This clone was recorded once. The chain recombines TRBV5-1 with TRBJ2-1; possible D gene TRBD2, 5 bases. V was pared by 2 bases and J by 9 bases, with 15 bases between. Looked up from germline, CDR1 is SGHRS and CDR2 is YFSETQ. The CDR3 covers 14 residues. The CDR3 protein is CASSFSTHEGEQFF. The CDR3 nucleotides read TGCGCCAGCAGCTTTTCTACTCATGAGGGTGAGCAGTTCTTC.

The chain is built from TRBV4-1 and TRBJ1-3; D uncertain. The V and J ends lost 1 base and 4 bases respectively, with 8 bases between them. Germline CDR1 and CDR2: MGHRA and YSYEKL. The CDR3 contains 14 residues. CDR3 residues: CASSQVAEGNTIYF. In nucleotides, the CDR3 is TGCGCCAGCAGCCAAGTGGCGGAAGGAAACACCATATATTTT.

The rearrangement joins TRBV12-5 to TRBJ2-7, with 7 nucleotides matching TRBD1. Germline CDR1 is LGHNT and CDR2 is FRNRAP. The CDR3 sequence is 15 residues long. The V gene end was trimmed by 6 bases and the J gene end by 5 bases; junction bases not matched to a gene: 13. This CDR3 is CASGQQTGVRNEQYF. Here the CDR3 DNA reads TGTGCTAGTGGACAACAAACAGGGGTCAGAAACGAGCAGTACTTC. The whole variable domain, remainder taken from reference TRBV12-5 and TRBJ2-7, is DARVTQTPRHKVTEMGQEVTMRCQPILGHNTVFWYRQTMMQGLELLAYFRNRAPLDDSGMPKDRFSAEMPDATLATLKIQPSEPRDSAVYFCASGQQTGVRNEQYFGPGTRLTVT.

This clone came up once. The chain is built from TRBV15 and TRBJ2-2, with 7 bases matching TRBD2. The CDR3 is made up of 18 amino acids. With V trimmed by 3 bases and J by 0 bases, 10 bases remained unmatched. Germline CDR1 is LNHNV and CDR2 is YYDKDF (reference sequence). The CDR3 spells CATSRPGEGATNTGELFF. As DNA, the CDR3 is TGTGCCACCAGCAGGCCCGGGGAGGGAGCGACGAACACCGGGGAGCTGTTTTTT.

This chain joins TRBV6-5 and TRBJ2-3, with D perhaps TRBD2 (6 bases). From germline, CDR1 is MNHEY and CDR2 SVGAGI. The V end lost 4 bases, the J end lost 6 bases, and 14 bases lay between the germline ends. This CDR3 is built from 14 residues. CDR3: CASSSRTGRDTQYF. In DNA form, the CDR3 reads TGTGCCAGCAGTTCCCGGACGGGGAGGGATACGCAGTATTTT.

The chain is built from TRBV29-1 and TRBJ2-7; 9 positions match TRBD2. The CDR3 covers 15 residues. V trimming: 0 bases; J trimming: 7 bases; junction bases outside the gene matches: 10. Germline lookup yields CDR1 SQVTM and CDR2 ANQGSEA. The CDR3 loop is CSVEDPQGLAEEQYF. In DNA form, the CDR3 reads TGCAGCGTTGAAGATCCTCAGGGACTAGCCGAAGAGCAGTACTTC.

V usage is TRBV6-8 and J usage is TRBJ1-3; maybe TRBD1 (5 bases). In germline, CDR1 is MNHGY, CDR2 SAAAGT. The length of the CDR3 is 22 residues. Trimming shortened V by 4 bases and J by 0 bases, and 31 bases separated the two germline ends. This CDR3 reads CASSFTNPHWCREALSGNTIYF. The CDR3, as DNA: TGTGCCAGCAGTTTTACTAACCCCCATTGGTGCAGGGAAGCCCTCTCTGGAAACACCATATATTTT.

The gene calls are TRBV6-5 and TRBJ1-4; 8 bases are shared with TRBD1. V lost 4 bases to trimming and J lost 7 bases; unmatched junction nucleotides: 11. Germline V gene lookup returns CDR1 MNHEY and CDR2 SVGAGI. This CDR3 has 16 amino acids. The CDR3 DNA is TGTGCCAGCAGTTTTAGTCGGGGCAGGGGGCCTGAAAAACTGTTTTTT. Protein product: CASSFSRGRGPEKLFF.

This rearrangement joins TRBV14 to TRBJ1-2; TRBD1 agrees at 10 bases. CDR1 is SGHDN and CDR2 is FVKESK in the germline V gene. V was clipped by 3 bases and J by 7 bases; unmatched bases: 8. CDR3 length: 15 amino acids. The CDR3 DNA reads TGTGCCAGCAGCCACCCGGGACAGGGGATTTTTGGCTACACCTTC. Amino acids: CASSHPGQGIFGYTF. The full variable domain, in which reference TRBV14 and TRBJ1-2 provide the parts outside the CDR3, is EAGVTQFPSHSVIEKGQTVTLRCDPISGHDNLYWYRRVMGKEIKFLLHFVKESKQDESGMPNNRFLAERTGGTYSTLKVQPAELEDSGVYFCASSHPGQGIFGYTFGSGTRLTVV.

The chain carries TRBV5-6 and TRBJ2-3, with 8 bases identical to TRBD2. CDR3 size: 12 residues. J lost 14 bases, V lost 0 bases, and 5 bases had no gene match. From germline, CDR1 is SGHDT and CDR2 YYEEEE. The CDR3 nucleotides are TGTGCCAGCAGCTTGGTCGGGCGGGAGGCGTATTTT. Translation gives CASSLVGREAYF.

The chain links TRBV7-9 to TRBJ2-3; D remains ambiguous. Trimming removed 3 bases at V and 5 bases at J, with 12 bases between. CDR3 size: 14 residues. CDR1 and CDR2 (germline): SEHNR, FQNEAQ (reference sequence). CDR3 sequence reads: CASSLAQTQDTQYF. The CDR3 region has the DNA TGTGCCAGCAGCTTGGCTCAGACTCAAGATACGCAGTATTTT.

The V call is TRBV9, the J call TRBJ2-7; 8 positions agree with TRBD2. The V gene's germline CDR1 is SGDLS and CDR2 YYNGEE. The CDR3 covers 15 residues. Losses at the gene ends were 1 base for V and 2 bases for J; bases not matched to a gene: 5. CDR3 nucleotides: TGTGCCAGCAGCGTAAGCGGGAGTGGCCCCTACGAGCAGTACTTC. It codes for CASSVSGSGPYEQYF.

The chain recombines TRBV25-1 with TRBJ1-2; 12 bases agree with TRBD1. This CDR3 is built from 16 residues. Germline-derived CDR1 and CDR2 are MGHDK and SYGVNS. The junction had 9 bases not matched to a gene; V was cut back by 6 bases and J by 4 bases. CDR3 loop: CASSPGQGAGGYGYTF. The CDR3 DNA follows: TGTGCCAGCAGCCCGGGACAGGGGGCGGGCGGCTATGGCTACACCTTC.

The chain is built from TRBV28 and TRBJ1-2; TRBD1 is a possible D gene (6 bases). CDR1 is MDHEN and CDR2 is SYDVKM in the germline V gene. The V and J ends lost 3 bases and 4 bases respectively, with 12 bases between them. The CDR3 length is 14 residues. CDR3 sequence reads: CASSFQRGGYGYTF. The DNA of the CDR3 is TGTGCCAGCAGTTTCCAGAGGGGGGGCTATGGCTACACCTTC.

This chain connects TRBV4-1 to TRBJ1-1; a possible D gene is TRBD1 (5 bases). The CDR3 has 13 residues. Germline CDR1 MGHRA, CDR2 YSYEKL. V lost 2 bases to trimming and J lost 6 bases, with 10 bases between them. The CDR3, as DNA: TGCGCCAGCAGCCAACAGGGTATACCTGAAGCTTTCTTT. It is translated as CASSQQGIPEAFF.

The chain links TRBV7-9 to TRBJ1-1, with 7 bases identical to TRBD1. V dropped 0 bases and J dropped 3; count of bases not matched to a gene: 1. Germline V gene lookup returns CDR1 SEHNR and CDR2 FQNEAQ (reference sequence). There are 14 residues in the CDR3. CDR3 region: CASSLAQGDTEAFF. As DNA, the CDR3 is TGTGCCAGCAGCTTAGCCCAGGGGGACACTGAAGCTTTCTTT.

This CDR3 is CASIVRFETIYF. The CDR3 DNA sequence: TGTGCCAGCATAGTCCGTTTTGAGACCATATATTTT. J is TRBJ1-3 and V is TRBV2; D call uncertain. Trimming took off 7 bases at V and 10 bases at J, with 14 bases between the two ends. Germline V gene data show CDR1 as SNHLY and CDR2 as FYNNEI. This CDR3 is built from 12 residues.

The rearrangement joins TRBV6-6 to TRBJ2-2; the D gene is possibly TRBD2 (6 bases). Looked up from germline, CDR1 is MNHNY and CDR2 is SVGAGI (reference sequence). This CDR3 spans 13 amino acids. Trimming cost V 10 bases and J 8 bases, with 17 bases left between them. The CDR3 DNA is TGTGCCACCGGACTAATTTCGGAGGGGGAGCTGTTTTTT. It is translated as CATGLISEGELFF.